This T cell receptor beta chain was found in a study of T cell repertoires in cytomegalovirus infection. CDR3 size: 13 residues. Trimming pared 2 bases from V and 9 bases from J, leaving 11 bases between. Germline values: CDR1 SGHNT, CDR2 YENEEA. In TCRdb, the reads were re-called with MiXCR into one record per CDR3 protein. The sample records more than 400,000 distinct CDR3 sequences, approximately 26% being singletons. The chain recombines TRBV11-3 with TRBJ2-4, with D possibly being TRBD1 or TRBD2 (5 bases each). This clonotype was obtained from a human donor in good health (CMV status not recorded). Some clones in this sample may be carry-over from other donors' samples. Specimen: PBMCs. CDR3: CASSLNRDGIQYF. CDR3 sequence (DNA): TGTGCCAGCAGCTTAAACCGGGACGGCATTCAGTACTTC. Variable domain in full (rest from reference TRBV11-3 and TRBJ2-4): EAGVVQSPRYKIIEKKQPVAFWCNPISGHNTLYWYLQNLGQGPELLIRYENEEAVDDSQLPKDRFSAERLKGVDSTLKIQPAELGDSAVYLCASSLNRDGIQYFGAGTRLSVL.